This T cell receptor (beta chain) was sequenced for a study of glioma-infiltrating T cells after dendritic cell vaccination. Study details: Monocyte-derived dendritic cells, cultured seven days with IL-4 and GM-CSF, were pulsed with autologous tumor lysate.

The sample's time point: after dendritic cell vaccination, including at tumor progression/relapse. Selection required adequate fresh-frozen tumor tissue plus more than two years' survival data. Trimming pared 5 bases from V and 7 bases from J, leaving 14 bases between. The germline V gene has CDR1 SEHNR and CDR2 FQNEAQ (reference sequence). The CDR3 loop spans 13 amino acids. Amplification used 60 V beta primers and 13 J beta primers. Sequencing was performed with immunoSEQ multiplex PCR; in TCRdb, only in-frame clones are kept and a portion is missing. The data show over 65,000 clones, 85% seen once.

This material consisted of blood, taken after dendritic cell vaccination. The chain joins TRBV7-9 to TRBJ2-5, with D perhaps matching TRBD2 (6 bases). This clonotype was obtained from a human donor with glioblastoma. The CDR3 bases are TGTGCCAGCAGCAGGCGGGGCCAGTGGACCCAGTACTTC. Its protein product is CASSRRGQWTQYF.